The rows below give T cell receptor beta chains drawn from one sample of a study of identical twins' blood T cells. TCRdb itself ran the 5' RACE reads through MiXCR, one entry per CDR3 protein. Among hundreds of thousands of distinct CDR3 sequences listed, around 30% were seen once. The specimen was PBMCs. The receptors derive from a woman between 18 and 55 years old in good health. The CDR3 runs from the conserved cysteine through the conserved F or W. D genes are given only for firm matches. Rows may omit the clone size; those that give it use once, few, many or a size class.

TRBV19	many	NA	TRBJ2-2	CASSSGYGAGELFF	TGTGCCAGTAGCTCGGGGTACGGGGCCGGGGAGCTGTTTTTT
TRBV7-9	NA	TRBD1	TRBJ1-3	CASSYVQGNTIYF	TGTGCCAGCAGCTACGTACAGGGGAACACCATATATTTT
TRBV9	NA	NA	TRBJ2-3	CASRGGPGTDTQYF	TGTGCCAGCAGGGGGGGGCCTGGCACAGATACGCAGTATTTT
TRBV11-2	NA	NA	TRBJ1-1	CASSLDRRNEAFF	TGTGCCAGCAGCTTAGATCGTAGGAATGAAGCTTTCTTT
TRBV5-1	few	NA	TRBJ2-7	CASRPHSSYEQYF	TGCGCCAGCAGGCCCCATAGCTCCTACGAGCAGTACTTC
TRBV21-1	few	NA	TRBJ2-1	CASSRSVEQFF	TGTGCCAGCAGCAGATCCGTTGAGCAGTTCTTC
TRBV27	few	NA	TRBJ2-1	CASRGDRATYNEQFF	TGTGCCAGCAGGGGAGACAGAGCAACCTACAATGAGCAGTTCTTC
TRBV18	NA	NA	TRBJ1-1	CASSPPSWNTEAFF	TGTGCCAGCTCACCACCGTCATGGAACACTGAAGCTTTCTTT
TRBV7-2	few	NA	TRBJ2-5	CASSLVWEGGTQYF	TGTGCCAGCAGCTTAGTTTGGGAGGGGGGGACCCAGTACTTC
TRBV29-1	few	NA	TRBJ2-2	CSTTTSAGELFF	TGCAGCACCACTACATCTGCCGGGGAGCTGTTTTTT
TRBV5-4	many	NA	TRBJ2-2	CASSLVVTSNTGELFF	TGTGCCAGCAGCTTGGTGGTGACTTCGAACACCGGGGAGCTGTTTTTT
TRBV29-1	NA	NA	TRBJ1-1	CSAEGREGTEAFF	TGCAGCGCCGAGGGACGGGAGGGGACTGAAGCTTTCTTT
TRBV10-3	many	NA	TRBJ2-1	CAISAGTEQFF	TGTGCCATCAGTGCCGGGACTGAGCAGTTCTTC
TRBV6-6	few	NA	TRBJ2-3	CASSYEFGTGDSDTQYF	TGTGCCAGCAGTTACGAGTTCGGGACGGGAGATTCAGATACGCAGTATTTT
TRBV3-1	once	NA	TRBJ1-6	CASSQTERYNSPLHF	TGTGCCAGCAGCCAAACCGAGAGATATAATTCACCCCTCCACTTT
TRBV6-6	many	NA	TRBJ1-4	CASSFRTEKLFF	TGTGCCAGCAGTTTCCGGACGGAGAAACTGTTTTTT
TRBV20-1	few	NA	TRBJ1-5	CSAPSLSNQPQHF	TGCAGTGCCCCTTCACTGAGCAATCAGCCCCAGCATTTT
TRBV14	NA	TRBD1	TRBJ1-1	CASSQALWTGDLFF	TGTGCCAGCAGCCAGGCGCTCTGGACAGGGGATCTGTTCTTT
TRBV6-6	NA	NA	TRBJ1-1	CASSYISGGREAFF	TGTGCCAGCAGTTACATTTCAGGCGGTCGAGAAGCTTTCTTT
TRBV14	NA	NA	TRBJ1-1	CASSARLVNTEAFF	TGTGCCAGCAGCGCCAGATTGGTGAACACTGAAGCTTTCTTT
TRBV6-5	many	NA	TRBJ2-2	CASSYLTNTGELFF	TGTGCCAGCAGCTATCTTACGAACACCGGGGAGCTGTTTTTT
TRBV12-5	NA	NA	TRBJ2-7	CASGLAGRGEQYF	TGTGCTAGTGGTTTGGCGGGCCGAGGCGAGCAGTACTTC
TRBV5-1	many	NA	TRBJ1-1	CASRAGTGSMDTEAFF	TGCGCCAGCAGAGCCGGGACCGGATCTATGGACACTGAAGCTTTCTTT
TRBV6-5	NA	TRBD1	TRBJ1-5	CASRIDRGRNQPQHF	TGTGCCAGCAGGATCGACAGGGGAAGGAATCAGCCCCAGCATTTT
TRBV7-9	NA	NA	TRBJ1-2	CASSYRDVYYGYTF	TGTGCCAGCAGTTACCGGGACGTATACTATGGCTACACCTTC
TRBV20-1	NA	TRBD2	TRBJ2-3	CSGTSGGVGADTQYF	TGCAGCGGGACTAGCGGGGGGGTCGGAGCAGATACGCAGTATTTT
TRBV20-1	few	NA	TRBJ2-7	CSAREANYEQYF	TGCAGTGCTAGGGAAGCTAACTACGAGCAGTACTTC
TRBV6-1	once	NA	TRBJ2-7	CASSERPGTEEQYF	TGTGCCAGCAGTGAACGTCCAGGGACGGAAGAGCAGTACTTC
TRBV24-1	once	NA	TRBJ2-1	CATSDSGRNNEQFF	TGTGCCACCAGTGACTCGGGACGGAACAATGAGCAGTTCTTC
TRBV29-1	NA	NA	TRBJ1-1	CSVAQVNTEAFF	TGCAGCGTTGCACAGGTGAACACTGAAGCTTTCTTT
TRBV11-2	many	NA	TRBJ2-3	CASSPRSYQFTDTQYF	TGTGCCAGCAGCCCCCGGTCCTACCAATTCACAGATACGCAGTATTTT
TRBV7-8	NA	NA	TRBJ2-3	CASSLQNIRATEGTDTQYF	TGTGCCAGCAGCTTACAGAATATAAGGGCTACAGAGGGCACAGATACGCAGTATTTT
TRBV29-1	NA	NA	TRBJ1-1	CSVVVGGTEAFF	TGCAGCGTTGTGGTAGGGGGCACTGAAGCTTTCTTT
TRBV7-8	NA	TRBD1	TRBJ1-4	CASSSPGQHNEKLFF	TGTGCCAGCAGCTCTCCGGGACAGCATAATGAAAAACTGTTTTTT
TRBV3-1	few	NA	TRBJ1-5	CASSQVGRYNQPQHF	TGTGCCAGCAGCCAAGTTGGACGGTACAATCAGCCCCAGCATTTT
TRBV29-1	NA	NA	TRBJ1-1	CSVDRGYAEAFF	TGCAGCGTTGACAGGGGTTATGCTGAAGCTTTCTTT
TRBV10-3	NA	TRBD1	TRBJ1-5	CAISPTGGYQPQHF	TGTGCCATCAGCCCTACAGGGGGATACCAGCCCCAGCATTTT
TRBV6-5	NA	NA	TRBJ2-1	CASGGLDYNEQFF	TGTGCCAGTGGCGGGCTAGATTACAATGAGCAGTTCTTC
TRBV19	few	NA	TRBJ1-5	CASRMDGGLSNQPQHF	TGTGCCAGTAGAATGGACGGAGGGTTGAGCAATCAGCCCCAGCATTTT
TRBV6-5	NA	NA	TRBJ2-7	CASSYSERYEQYF	TGTGCCAGCAGTTACTCAGAGCGGTACGAGCAGTACTTC
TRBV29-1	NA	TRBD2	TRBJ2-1	CSASGLAPNEQFF	TGCAGCGCTTCGGGACTAGCTCCCAATGAGCAGTTCTTC
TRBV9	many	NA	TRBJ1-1	CASSPHGDTEAFF	TGTGCCAGCAGCCCCCACGGAGACACTGAAGCTTTCTTT
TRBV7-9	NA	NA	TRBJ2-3	CASSLGRSALTDTQYF	TGTGCCAGCAGCTTAGGTCGTAGCGCACTCACGGATACGCAGTATTTT
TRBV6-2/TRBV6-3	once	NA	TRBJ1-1	CASTEAGARTEVFF	TGTGCCAGCACCGAGGCCGGGGCTCGAACTGAAGTTTTCTTT
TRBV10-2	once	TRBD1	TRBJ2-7	CASSEPGQGYEQYF	TGCGCCAGCAGTGAGCCGGGACAGGGTTACGAGCAGTACTTC
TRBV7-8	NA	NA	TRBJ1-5	CASSLKRIPSNQPQHF	TGTGCCAGCAGCTTAAAAAGAATACCTAGCAATCAGCCCCAGCATTTT
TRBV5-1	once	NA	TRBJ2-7	CASSSPDADREQYF	TGCGCCAGCAGCTCCCCGGACGCCGACCGCGAGCAGTACTTC
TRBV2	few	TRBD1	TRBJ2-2	CASSTGGVRAGELFF	TGTGCCAGCAGTACAGGGGGCGTAAGAGCCGGGGAGCTGTTTTTT
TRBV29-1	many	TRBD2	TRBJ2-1	CSVVASGIHNEQFF	TGCAGCGTTGTGGCTAGCGGAATACACAATGAGCAGTTCTTC